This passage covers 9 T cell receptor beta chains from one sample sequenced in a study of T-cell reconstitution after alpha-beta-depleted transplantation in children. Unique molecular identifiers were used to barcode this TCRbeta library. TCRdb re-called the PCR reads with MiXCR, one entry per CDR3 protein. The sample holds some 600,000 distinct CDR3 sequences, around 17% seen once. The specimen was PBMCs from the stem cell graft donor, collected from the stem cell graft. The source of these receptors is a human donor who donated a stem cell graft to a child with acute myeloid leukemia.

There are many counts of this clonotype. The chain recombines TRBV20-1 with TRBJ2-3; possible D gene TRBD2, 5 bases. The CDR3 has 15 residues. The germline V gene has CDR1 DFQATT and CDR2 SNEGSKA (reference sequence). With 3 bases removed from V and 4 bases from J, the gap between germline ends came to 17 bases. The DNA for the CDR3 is TGCAGTGCTAGGACCCGGGATGGTCGGGCAGATACGCAGTATTTT. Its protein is CSARTRDGRADTQYF.

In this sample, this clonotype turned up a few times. CDR3 in DNA: TGTGCCAGCAGCCCGACAGGGATCACCGGGGAGCTGTTTTTT. This encodes CASSPTGITGELFF. The chain couples TRBV7-9 to TRBJ2-2; TRBD1 matches 7 bases. The CDR3 covers 14 residues. V dropped 5 bases and J dropped 4; count of bases not matched to a gene: 4. Germline values: CDR1 SEHNR, CDR2 FQNEAQ (reference sequence). Together with reference TRBV7-9 and TRBJ2-2, the CDR3 gives the full variable domain: DTGVSQNPRHKITKRGQNVTFRCDPISEHNRLYWYRQTLGQGPEFLTYFQNEAQLEKSRLLSDRFSAERPKGSFSTLEIQRTEQGDSAMYLCASSPTGITGELFFGEGSRLTVL.

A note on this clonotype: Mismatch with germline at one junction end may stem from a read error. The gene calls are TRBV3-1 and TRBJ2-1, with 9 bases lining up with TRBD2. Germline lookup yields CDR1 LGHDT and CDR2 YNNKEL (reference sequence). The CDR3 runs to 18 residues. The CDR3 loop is CTSCGGGRGGLPYNEQFF. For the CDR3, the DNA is TGTACCAGCTGCGGCGGAGGGCGGGGGGGCCTGCCCTACAATGAGCAGTTCTTC.

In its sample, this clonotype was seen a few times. The CDR3 here is CASRAATLPNNEQFF. The CDR3 DNA is TGTGCCAGCAGAGCCGCCACCCTCCCCAACAATGAGCAGTTCTTC. This chain joins TRBV6-1 and TRBJ2-1; D gene ambiguous. Germline lookup yields CDR1 MNHNS and CDR2 SASEGT. The V gene lost 6 bases and the J gene lost 5 bases, with 17 bases spanning the gap. This CDR3 is 15 amino acids long.

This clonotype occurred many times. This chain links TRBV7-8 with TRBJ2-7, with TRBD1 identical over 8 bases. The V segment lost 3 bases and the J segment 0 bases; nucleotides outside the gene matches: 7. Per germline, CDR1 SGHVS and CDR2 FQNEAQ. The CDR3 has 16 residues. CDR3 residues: CASSLAGGWSSYEQYV. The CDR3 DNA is TGTGCCAGCAGCTTGGCAGGGGGCTGGAGCTCCTACGAGCAGTACGTC.

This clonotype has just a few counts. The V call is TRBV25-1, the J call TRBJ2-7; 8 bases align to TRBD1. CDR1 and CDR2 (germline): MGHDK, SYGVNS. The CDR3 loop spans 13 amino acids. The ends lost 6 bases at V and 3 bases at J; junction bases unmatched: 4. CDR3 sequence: CASRGQVNYEQYV. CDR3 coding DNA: TGTGCCAGCAGGGGACAGGTGAACTACGAGCAGTACGTC.

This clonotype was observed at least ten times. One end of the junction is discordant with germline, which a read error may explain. The CDR3 sequence: CASIDQGGIDHF. The CDR3 bases are TGTGCCAGCATCGACCAAGGGGGCATAGACCATTTT. The rearrangement links TRBV12-3 or TRBV12-4 to TRBJ2-3; the match to TRBD1 covers 7 bases. The CDR3 runs to 12 residues.

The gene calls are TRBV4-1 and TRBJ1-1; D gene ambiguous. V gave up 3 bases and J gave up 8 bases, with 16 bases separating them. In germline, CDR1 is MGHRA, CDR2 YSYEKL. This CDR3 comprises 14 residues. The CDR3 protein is CASSHPRRPGEAFF. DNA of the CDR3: TGCGCCAGCAGCCATCCCCGGCGGCCTGGAGAAGCTTTCTTT.

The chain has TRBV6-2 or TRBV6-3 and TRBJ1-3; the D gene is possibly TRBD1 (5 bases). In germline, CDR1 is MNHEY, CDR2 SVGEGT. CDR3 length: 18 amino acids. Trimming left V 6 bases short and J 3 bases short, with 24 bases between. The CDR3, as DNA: TGTGCCAGCAGAACCCTTCGGGGGAAAAAAAACGTTGGAAACACCATATATTTT. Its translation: CASRTLRGKKNVGNTIYF.